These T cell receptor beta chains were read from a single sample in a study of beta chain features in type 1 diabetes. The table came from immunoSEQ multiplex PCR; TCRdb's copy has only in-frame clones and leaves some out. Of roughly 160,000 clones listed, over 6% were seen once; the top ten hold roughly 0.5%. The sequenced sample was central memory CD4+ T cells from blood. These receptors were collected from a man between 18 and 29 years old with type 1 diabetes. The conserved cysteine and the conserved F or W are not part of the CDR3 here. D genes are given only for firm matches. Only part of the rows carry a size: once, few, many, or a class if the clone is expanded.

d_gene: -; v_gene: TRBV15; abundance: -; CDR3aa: ATSRATSGATQY
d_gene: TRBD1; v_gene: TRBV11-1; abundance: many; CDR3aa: ASSYRQGGSYNEQF
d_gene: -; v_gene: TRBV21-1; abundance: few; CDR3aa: ASSKRADNSPLH
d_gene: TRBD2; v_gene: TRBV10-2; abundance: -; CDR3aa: ASSRDYAYNEQF
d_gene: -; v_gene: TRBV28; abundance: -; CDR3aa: ASTLGGGGKKLF
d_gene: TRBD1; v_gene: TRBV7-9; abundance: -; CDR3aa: ASSPTGGEQY
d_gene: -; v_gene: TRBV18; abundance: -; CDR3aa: ASSPSGGPGNQPQH
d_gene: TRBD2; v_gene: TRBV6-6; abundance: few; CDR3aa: ASSYSSRGGGDTQY
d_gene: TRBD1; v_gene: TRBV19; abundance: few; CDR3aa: ASTLPPGTGYGAGELF
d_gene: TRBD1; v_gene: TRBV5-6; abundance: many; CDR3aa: ASSNGQGGETQY
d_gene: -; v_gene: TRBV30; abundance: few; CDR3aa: AWRSGAIETQY
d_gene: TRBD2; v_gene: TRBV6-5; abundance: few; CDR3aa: ASSYQGIAGRYEQY
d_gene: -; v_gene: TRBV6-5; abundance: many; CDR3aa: ATSKTQGTQY
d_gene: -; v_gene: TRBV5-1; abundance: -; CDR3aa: ASAQAETYGYT
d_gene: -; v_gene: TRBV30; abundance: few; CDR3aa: AWSPRETQY
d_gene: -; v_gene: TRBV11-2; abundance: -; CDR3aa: ASSLNFGNEKLF
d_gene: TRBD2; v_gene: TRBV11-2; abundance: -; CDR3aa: ASSFKDGRALSTGELF
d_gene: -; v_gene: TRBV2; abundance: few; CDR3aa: ASTKQGNTEAF
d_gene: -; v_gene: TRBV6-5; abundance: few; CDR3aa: ASGGYRNTEAF
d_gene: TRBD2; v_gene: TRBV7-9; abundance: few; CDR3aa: ASSPVAGAQY
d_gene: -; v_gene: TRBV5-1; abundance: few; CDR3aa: ASSLERAGGYT
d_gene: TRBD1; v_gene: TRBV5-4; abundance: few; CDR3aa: ASSLAGTESYEQY
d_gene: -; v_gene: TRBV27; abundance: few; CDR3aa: ASSLKAPLGPSGANVLT
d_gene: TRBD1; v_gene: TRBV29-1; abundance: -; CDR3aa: SVDNRGDEQY
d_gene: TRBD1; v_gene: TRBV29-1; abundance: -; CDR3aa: SVSGTGEFWQY
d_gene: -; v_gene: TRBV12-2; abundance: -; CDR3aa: ASGHKPGQGAHLAGGRGEQF
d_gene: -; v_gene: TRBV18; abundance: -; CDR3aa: ASSPSSTDTQY
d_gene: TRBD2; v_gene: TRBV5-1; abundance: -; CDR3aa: ASSFLGTSQETQY
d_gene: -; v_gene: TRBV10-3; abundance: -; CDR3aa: AISESRGGRYGYT
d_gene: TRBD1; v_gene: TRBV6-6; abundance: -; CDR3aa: ASSYSTGGNEQF
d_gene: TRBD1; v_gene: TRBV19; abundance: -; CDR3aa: ASSSQGSGEQY
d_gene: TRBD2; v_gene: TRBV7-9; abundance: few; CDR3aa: ASSLSGGPADTQY
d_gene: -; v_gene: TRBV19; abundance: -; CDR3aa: ASSQLRAPDYEQY
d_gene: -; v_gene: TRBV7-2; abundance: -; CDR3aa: ASSLAQGGIIGYT
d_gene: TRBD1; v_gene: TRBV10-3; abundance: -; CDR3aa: AISPGQGKEKLF
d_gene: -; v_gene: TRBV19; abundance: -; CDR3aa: ASRNGYEQY
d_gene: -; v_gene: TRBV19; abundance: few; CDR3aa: ASSMTRWTGELF
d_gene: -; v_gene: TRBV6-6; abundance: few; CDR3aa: ASHYGGLTDTQY
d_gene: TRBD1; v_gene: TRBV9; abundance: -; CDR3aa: ASSADPGTGDTEAF